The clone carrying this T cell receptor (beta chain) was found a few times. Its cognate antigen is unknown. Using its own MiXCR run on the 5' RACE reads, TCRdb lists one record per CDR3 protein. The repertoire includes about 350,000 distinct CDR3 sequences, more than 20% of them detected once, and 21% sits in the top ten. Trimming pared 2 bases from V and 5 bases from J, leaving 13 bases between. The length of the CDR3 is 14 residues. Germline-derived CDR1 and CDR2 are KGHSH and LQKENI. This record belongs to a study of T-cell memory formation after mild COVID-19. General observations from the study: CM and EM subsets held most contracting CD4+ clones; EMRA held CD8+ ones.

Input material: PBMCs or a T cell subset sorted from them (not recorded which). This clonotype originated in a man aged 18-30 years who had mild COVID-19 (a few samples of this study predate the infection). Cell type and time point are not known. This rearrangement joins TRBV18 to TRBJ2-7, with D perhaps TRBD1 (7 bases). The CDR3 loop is CASSPGGGRNEQYF. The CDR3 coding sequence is TGTGCCAGCTCACCAGGAGGGGGCCGGAACGAGCAGTACTTC.